This TCR beta chain was recovered during a study of T-cell reconstitution after alpha-beta-depleted transplantation in children. This CDR3 spans 15 amino acids. Trimming took off 0 bases at V and 3 bases at J, with 12 bases between the two ends. Germline V gene data show CDR1 as DFQATT and CDR2 as SNEGSKA (reference sequence). This clonotype was seen many times. Its antigen is still unknown. Unique molecular identifiers were incorporated into the prepared TCRbeta library. TCRdb recomputed calls from the PCR reads with MiXCR, one row per CDR3 protein. The sample yields approximately 300,000 distinct CDR3 sequences, under 14% seen once. Study outcomes and limitations: Surviving recipient T cells and thymic progenitors underlay high day-60 TCRbeta diversity in some patients. The study reportedly traced alpha-beta T cells about two months after transplant to several hundred expanded graft clones. T-cell numbers and diversity, one year after transplant, stemmed largely from T cells that were newly produced.

The sequence derives from a male patient aged 2 to 9 who had a stem cell transplant for chronic granulomatous disease, so the T cells may come from the graft donor. The V gene is TRBV20-1, the J gene TRBJ1-3; weak D call: TRBD1 (5 bases). Sequences were derived from peripheral blood, sampled 180 days after TCRalphabeta/CD19-depleted stem cell transplant. The CDR3 coding sequence is TGCAGTGCTAGAGATTCCGGGGCGAGTGGAAACACCATATATTTT. Encoded protein: CSARDSGASGNTIYF.